This TCR beta chain was captured by sequencing in a study of regulatory T cells in long-lasting Graves disease. Study-level information: To qualify as persistent, Graves' disease required over 5 years of antithyroid drugs with positive TSH receptor antibodies.

This clonotype occurred many times. Its antigen is still unknown. The CDR3 contains 13 residues. The junction had 4 bases not matched to a gene; V was cut back by 5 bases and J by 6 bases. The germline gives CDR1 MDHEN, CDR2 SYDVKM. The sample's time point: persistent/refractory GD, antithyroid drugs over 5 years with positive TRAb. The TCR library was made from RNA that had been extracted from PBMCs in TRIzol. Investigators prepared the TCR beta libraries by applying iRepertoire HTBI primers and Arm-PCR of CDR3 regions. Authors' methods: Segment identification across samples yielded 55 to 65 TRBV and fewer than 15 TRBJ segments. TCRdb re-analysed the multiplex PCR reads in MiXCR, keeping a single row per CDR3 protein. These V and J calls rely on TCRdb rather than the paper's analysis. The table shows roughly 400,000 distinct CDR3 sequences, with around 20% occurring only once. The study's findings and limits: Persistent-disease Graves' patients showed less TCR diversity than new cases.

Sequencing used peripheral blood mononuclear cells (PBMCs), obtained when the disease was refractory, from a patient treated with antithyroid drugs. The clonotype comes from a female donor with Graves disease. The chain recombines TRBV28 with TRBJ1-2; TRBD1 agrees at 9 bases. CDR3 amino acids: CASSIGTGNGYTF. DNA for the CDR3: TGTGCCAGCAGTATCGGGACAGGGAATGGCTACACCTTC.